This is a list of T cell receptor beta chains from one sample in a study of patients and donors after allogeneic stem cell transplantation. Each CDR3 protein is one row after TCRdb ran MiXCR on the RT-PCR reads. The sample lists about a million distinct CDR3 sequences, 15% to 20% seen once, with approximately 5.9% in the top ten. The specimen sequenced was blood, either unsorted or a sorted T cell fraction (not recorded which). The receptors originated from a human donor who was either an allogeneic HSCT recipient or a stem cell or donor lymphocyte infusion donor (not recorded which). It is not recorded whose cells these are; they may come from a transplant donor. Each CDR3 is given with its conserved first and last residue. The order of the fields is V gene, clone size, J gene, D gene, CDR3 protein, CDR3 DNA. D genes are given only for firm matches. A row's size may be missing; if present it is once, few, many or a size class.

TRBV27	few	TRBJ2-2	-	CASGFRQVTGELFF	TGTGCCAGCGGATTCAGACAGGTCACCGGGGAGCTGTTTTTT
TRBV3-1	few	TRBJ2-1	TRBD2	CASSQGTAGGGEQFF	TGTGCCAGCAGCCAAGGGACAGCGGGAGGAGGTGAGCAGTTCTTC
TRBV20-1	-	TRBJ1-5	TRBD1	CSAKPRDRSDQPQHF	TGCAGTGCTAAGCCCCGGGACAGGTCTGACCAGCCCCAGCATTTT
TRBV20-1	many	TRBJ1-1	-	CSATRNTEAFF	TGCAGTGCGACACGGAACACTGAAGCTTTCTTT
TRBV6-1	-	TRBJ1-5	TRBD1	CASSAGQFGSQPQHF	TGTGCCAGCAGTGCGGGACAGTTCGGGAGTCAGCCCCAGCATTTT
TRBV11-2	few	TRBJ2-5	-	CASSLAGSTRQTQYF	TGTGCCAGCAGCTTAGCAGGGTCGACGAGGCAGACCCAGTACTTC
TRBV20-1	-	TRBJ1-2	-	CNARDHFGAYGYTF	TGCAATGCTAGAGATCATTTCGGTGCCTATGGCTACACCTTC
TRBV3-1	-	TRBJ1-1	-	CASSQDHGEAFF	TGTGCCAGCAGCCAAGACCATGGGGAAGCTTTCTTT
TRBV5-5	few	TRBJ2-1	-	CASSLDEAGNSEQFF	TGTGCCAGCAGCCTCGACGAGGCAGGGAATAGTGAGCAGTTCTTC
TRBV6-1	-	TRBJ1-2	-	CASSRVYDYGYTF	TGTGCCAGCAGTCGCGTCTATGACTATGGCTACACCTTC
TRBV24-1	many	TRBJ2-7	-	CATSLQEGVYEQYF	TGTGCCACCAGCCTACAGGAAGGGGTATACGAGCAGTACTTC
TRBV9	few	TRBJ1-1	-	CASSNRVTSQSTEAFF	TGTGCCAGCAGCAACAGGGTTACCTCGCAGAGCACTGAAGCTTTCTTT
TRBV5-1	-	TRBJ1-2	TRBD1	CASNEQGSSFGYTF	TGCGCCAGCAACGAACAGGGGTCGTCTTTTGGCTACACCTTC
TRBV24-1	few	TRBJ1-5	-	CATGDRRVNQPQHF	TGTGCCACCGGGGATCGACGTGTCAATCAGCCCCAGCATTTT
TRBV7-2	-	TRBJ2-3	TRBD2	CASRLAGADTDTQYF	TGTGCCAGCAGGTTAGCGGGAGCAGACACAGATACGCAGTATTTT
TRBV7-9	once	TRBJ1-2	-	CASSRTGLGANYGYTF	TGTGCCAGCAGCCGTACAGGGTTGGGAGCTAACTATGGCTACACCTTC
TRBV7-9	few	TRBJ1-2	TRBD1	CASSYRTGGYTF	TGTGCCAGCAGTTACAGGACAGGGGGCTACACCTTC
TRBV5-1	many	TRBJ2-3	-	CASSLETFTDTQYF	TGCGCCAGCAGCTTGGAGACTTTCACAGATACGCAGTATTTT
TRBV13	-	TRBJ1-3	-	CASSFTRTDLSGNTIYF	TGTGCCAGCAGCTTTACACGGACGGACCTCTCTGGAAACACCATATATTTT
TRBV12-3/TRBV12-4	few	TRBJ2-1	-	CASSLTGIYNEQFF	TGTGCCAGCAGCCTTACCGGGATCTACAATGAGCAGTTCTTC
TRBV20-1	-	TRBJ2-7	-	CSARGARDHEQYF	TGCAGTGCTAGGGGTGCGAGGGACCACGAGCAGTACTTC
TRBV11-1	few	TRBJ2-3	-	CASSLGEPTDTQYF	TGTGCCAGCAGCCTCGGGGAACCCACAGATACGCAGTATTTT
TRBV2	many	TRBJ2-1	TRBD1	CASSAGTAYNEQFF	TGTGCCAGCAGTGCCGGGACAGCCTACAATGAGCAGTTCTTC